Listed below are T cell receptor beta chains from one sample, sequenced in a study of shared clonotypes between healthy human individuals. TCRdb's copy holds only in-frame clones and misses some; the assay was immunoSEQ multiplex PCR. The sample has millions of clones, over 85% seen once; the top ten hold more than 0.95%. Material: naive CD8+ T cells sorted from blood. These receptors originate from a man younger than 35 in good health. The CDR3 runs from the conserved cysteine through the conserved F or W. The D gene is left open where the match is weak. The size entry is marked missing in some rows and otherwise reads once, few, many or a size class.

>TRBJ1-1|NA|TRBV10-1|NA
CASSELAGGTEAFF
TGCGCCAGCAGTGAGTTGGCAGGTGGAACTGAAGCTTTCTTT
>TRBJ2-5|NA|TRBV14|NA
CASSPNQETQYF
TGTGCCAGCAGCCCAAACCAAGAGACCCAGTACTTC
>TRBJ2-5|NA|TRBV7-9|TRBD2
CASSRGHFAGTSGETQYF
TGTGCCAGCAGCAGGGGACACTTTGCCGGGACTAGCGGGGAGACCCAGTACTTC
>TRBJ2-7|NA|TRBV13|TRBD1
CASSLGGQGTYEQYF
TGTGCCAGCAGCTTAGGGGGACAGGGGACTTACGAGCAGTACTTC
>TRBJ2-7|NA|TRBV29-1|TRBD2
CSVELPGRQNEQYF
TGCAGCGTTGAACTGCCCGGGAGGCAGAACGAGCAGTACTTC
>TRBJ2-5|once|TRBV18|TRBD1
CASSPQTGRQETQYF
TGTGCCAGCTCACCCCAGACAGGGCGGCAAGAGACCCAGTACTTC
>TRBJ2-1|NA|TRBV14|NA
CASSLGLSNEQFF
TGTGCCAGCAGCCTGGGACTGTCCAATGAGCAGTTCTTC
>TRBJ2-3|NA|TRBV9|NA
CASSDSTHLTDTQYF
TGTGCCAGCAGCGACTCGACCCATCTCACAGATACGCAGTATTTT
>TRBJ2-7|NA|TRBV18|NA
CASSPLGYEQYF
TGTGCCAGCTCCCCCCTTGGGTACGAGCAGTACTTC
>TRBJ2-7|NA|TRBV30|NA
CAWSVGHSDGDF
TGTGCCTGGAGTGTAGGACATTCCGATGGGGACTTC
>TRBJ2-2|NA|TRBV30|NA
CAWTRISTGELFF
TGTGCCTGGACAAGAATCAGCACCGGGGAGCTGTTTTTT
>TRBJ1-1|NA|TRBV5-6|TRBD1
CASSLYQDRVGTEAFF
TGTGCCAGCAGCTTGTATCAGGACAGGGTCGGCACTGAAGCTTTCTTT
>TRBJ2-1|NA|TRBV6-6|TRBD1
CASSYDRGIYNEQFF
TGTGCCAGCAGTTATGACAGGGGGATCTACAATGAGCAGTTCTTC
>TRBJ1-2|NA|TRBV5-1|NA
CASSLEAISPSYGYTF
TGCGCCAGCAGCTTGGAGGCCATTTCGCCCTCCTATGGCTACACCTTC
>TRBJ1-4|NA|TRBV5-1|NA
CASSLVGPTNEKLFF
TGCGCCAGCAGCTTGGTAGGACCGACGAATGAAAAACTGTTTTTT
>TRBJ1-2|NA|TRBV13|NA
CASSSGLKNYGYTF
TGTGCCAGCAGCTCGGGTCTAAAGAACTATGGCTACACCTTC
>TRBJ2-7|NA|TRBV21-1|NA
CASSKEIERAFYEQYF
TGTGCCAGCAGCAAAGAAATCGAGCGGGCCTTCTACGAGCAGTACTTC
>TRBJ2-3|NA|TRBV10-2|NA
CASSAFDGTADTQYF
TGCGCCAGCAGTGCTTTTGACGGGACGGCAGATACGCAGTATTTT
>TRBJ2-5|NA|TRBV5-6|NA
CASSLDVTAGTQYF
TGTGCCAGCAGCTTGGACGTGACAGCAGGGACCCAGTACTTC
>TRBJ2-3|NA|TRBV6-5|TRBD1
CASSRDRGDTQYF
TGTGCCAGCAGTCGGGACAGGGGAGATACGCAGTATTTT
>TRBJ1-2|NA|TRBV9|NA
CASSTGPYGYTF
TGTGCCAGCAGCACTGGACCTTATGGCTACACCTTC
>TRBJ1-1|NA|TRBV27|TRBD1
CATSDRGLTEAFF
TGTGCCACCTCTGACAGGGGGCTAACTGAAGCTTTCTTT
>TRBJ1-4|NA|TRBV10-3|NA
CAISQGEKLFF
TGTGCCATCAGCCAGGGTGAAAAACTGTTTTTT
>TRBJ2-5|NA|TRBV7-8|NA
CASSLVLGGKETQYF
TGTGCCAGCAGCTTAGTTCTTGGGGGTAAAGAGACCCAGTACTTC
>TRBJ1-2|NA|TRBV27|NA
CASSLLGAQGYTF
TGTGCCAGCAGTTTACTGGGGGCGCAGGGCTACACCTTC
>TRBJ2-3|NA|TRBV9|NA
CASSEGPDTQYF
TGTGCCAGCAGCGAAGGACCAGATACGCAGTATTTT
>TRBJ2-1|NA|TRBV29-1|NA
CSVVHEYNEQFF
TGCAGCGTTGTGCACGAATACAATGAGCAGTTCTTC
>TRBJ1-6|NA|TRBV19|NA
CASSPSYNSPLHF
TGTGCCAGTAGTCCTAGTTATAATTCACCCCTCCACTTT
>TRBJ2-7|NA|TRBV15|NA
CATSRDTAGEQYF
TGTGCCACCAGCAGAGATACGGCAGGCGAGCAGTACTTC
>TRBJ2-2|NA|TRBV27|TRBD2
CASSDLPGLAGAGELFF
TGTGCCAGCAGCGATCTTCCGGGACTAGCGGGAGCCGGGGAGCTGTTTTTT
>TRBJ1-2|NA|TRBV2|NA
CASIGTGQNYGYTF
TGTGCCAGCATCGGTACAGGGCAAAACTATGGCTACACCTTC
>TRBJ2-2|NA|TRBV9|TRBD1
CASSTPDRDANTGELFF
TGTGCCAGCAGCACCCCCGACAGGGACGCGAACACCGGGGAGCTGTTTTTT
>TRBJ2-7|NA|TRBV28|NA
CASSLSYSYEQYF
TGTGCCAGCAGTCTCTCATACTCCTACGAGCAGTACTTC
>TRBJ2-3|NA|TRBV13|NA
CASSLSRLEDTQYF
TGTGCCAGCAGCTTAAGCCGTCTAGAAGATACGCAGTATTTT
>TRBJ2-3|NA|TRBV28|NA
CASSLSGLPDTQYF
TGTGCCAGCAGTTTATCGGGACTCCCGGATACGCAGTATTTT
>TRBJ2-7|NA|TRBV13|TRBD2
CASSNSGSSYEQYF
TGTGCCAGCAGCAACAGCGGGAGCTCCTACGAGCAGTACTTC
>TRBJ1-1|NA|TRBV28|NA
CASSLESLMNTEAFF
TGTGCCAGCAGTTTGGAGTCCCTGATGAACACTGAAGCTTTCTTT
>TRBJ2-7|NA|TRBV2|NA
CATNYASTYEQYF
TGTGCCACTAACTACGCGTCTACCTACGAGCAGTACTTC
>TRBJ2-3|once|TRBV28|TRBD2
CASSPLAGSDTQYF
TGTGCCAGCAGTCCCCTAGCGGGGTCAGATACGCAGTATTTT
>TRBJ2-2|NA|TRBV4-3|NA
CASSQDSFGFGGGAGELFF
TGCGCCAGCAGCCAAGATTCATTTGGGTTTGGGGGAGGTGCCGGGGAGCTGTTTTTT
>TRBJ2-5|NA|TRBV5-1|TRBD2
CASSLEGGGAETQYF
TGCGCCAGCAGCTTGGAAGGCGGGGGAGCGGAGACCCAGTACTTC
>TRBJ2-7|NA|TRBV9|TRBD2
CASSTGTSGYEQYF
TGTGCCAGCAGTACCGGGACTAGCGGGTACGAGCAGTACTTC
>TRBJ2-2|NA|TRBV19|NA
CASTAGTGELFF
TGTGCCAGTACCGCGGGCACCGGGGAGCTGTTTTTT
>TRBJ1-2|NA|TRBV6-5|TRBD1
CASSPAGTGHGYTF
TGTGCCAGCAGTCCAGCCGGGACAGGGCACGGCTACACCTTC
>TRBJ2-5|NA|TRBV5-1|TRBD1
CASSRDRQETQYF
TGCGCCAGCAGCCGGGACAGACAAGAGACCCAGTACTTC
>TRBJ1-4|once|TRBV4-1|NA
CASSPSSLLNEKLFF
TGCGCCAGCAGCCCCTCCAGCCTACTTAATGAAAAACTGTTTTTT
>TRBJ2-1|NA|TRBV29-1|TRBD2
CSVQGGGENEQFF
TGCAGCGTCCAAGGCGGGGGGGAGAATGAGCAGTTCTTC
>TRBJ1-3|NA|TRBV2|NA
CASASGVGPSGNTIYF
TGTGCCAGCGCCTCTGGGGTGGGCCCCTCTGGAAACACCATATATTTT
>TRBJ1-4|NA|TRBV10-3|NA
CAISESVRELFF
TGTGCCATCAGTGAGTCGGTTCGGGAACTGTTTTTT
>TRBJ1-6|few|TRBV4-1|TRBD1
CASSQPGGGSPLHF
TGCGCCAGCAGCCAGCCAGGGGGGGGGTCACCCCTCCACTTT
>TRBJ2-7|NA|TRBV2|TRBD2
CASSEDQGLLAGAYEQYF
TGTGCCAGCAGTGAAGATCAGGGTTTACTAGCGGGCGCATACGAGCAGTACTTC
>TRBJ2-1|NA|TRBV6-5|TRBD1
CASSYSTGTVNNEQFF
TGTGCCAGCAGTTACTCGACCGGGACAGTAAACAATGAGCAGTTCTTC